This T cell receptor beta chain was retrieved from a study of molecular identifiers for immune sequencing clone quantification. TCRdb re-derived calls from the PCR reads in MiXCR, one entry per CDR3 protein. Here the sample spans about 640,000 distinct CDR3 sequences, approximately 20% being singletons. Germline CDR1 is MNHEY and CDR2 is SVGAGI. Trimming took off 2 bases at V and 0 bases at J, with 7 bases between the two ends. CDR3 size: 14 residues. This clonotype was picked up many times. The TCR comes from a human donor in good health. Some libraries in this study had Jurkat cell RNA spiked in. The rearrangement joins TRBV6-5 to TRBJ1-1; D is unresolved. The sample was naive CD8+ T cells from blood, with Jurkat cell RNA spiked in. Specified subset: FACS-sorted CD8+CD4-CCR7+CD45RA+ naive T cells. The CDR3 sequence: CASSYGGMNTEAFF. CDR3 nucleotide sequence: TGTGCCAGCAGTTACGGTGGGATGAACACTGAAGCTTTCTTT.